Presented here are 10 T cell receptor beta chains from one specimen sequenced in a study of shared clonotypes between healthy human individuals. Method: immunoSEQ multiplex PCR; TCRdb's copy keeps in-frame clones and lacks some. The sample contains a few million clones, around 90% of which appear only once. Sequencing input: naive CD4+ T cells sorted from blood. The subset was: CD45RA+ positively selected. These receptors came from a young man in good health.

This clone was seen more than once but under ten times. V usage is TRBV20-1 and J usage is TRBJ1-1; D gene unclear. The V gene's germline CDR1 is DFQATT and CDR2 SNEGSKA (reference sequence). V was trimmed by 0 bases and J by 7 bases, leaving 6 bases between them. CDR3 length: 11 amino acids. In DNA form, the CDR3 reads TGCAGTGCTAGAGATTCGGGTGAAGCTTTCTTT. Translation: CSARDSGEAFF.

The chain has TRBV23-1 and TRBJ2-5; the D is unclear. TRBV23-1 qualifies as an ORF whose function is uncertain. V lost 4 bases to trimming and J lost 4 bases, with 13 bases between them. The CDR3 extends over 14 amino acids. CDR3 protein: CASSPLRAPETQYF. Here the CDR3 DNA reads TGCGCCAGCAGTCCCCTAAGGGCCCCAGAGACCCAGTACTTC.

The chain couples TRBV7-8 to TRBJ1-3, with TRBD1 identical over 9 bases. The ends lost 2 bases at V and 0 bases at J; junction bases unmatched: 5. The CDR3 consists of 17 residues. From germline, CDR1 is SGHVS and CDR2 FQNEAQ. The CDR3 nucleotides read TGTGCCAGCAGCTTATGGGGGACAGGGAGCTCTGGAAACACCATATATTTT. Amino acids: CASSLWGTGSSGNTIYF.

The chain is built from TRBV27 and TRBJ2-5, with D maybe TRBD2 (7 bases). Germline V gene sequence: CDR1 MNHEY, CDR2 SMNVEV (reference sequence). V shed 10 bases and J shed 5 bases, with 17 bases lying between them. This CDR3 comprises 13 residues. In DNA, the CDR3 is TGTGCCACGAGGGGGGGTAACGGGGAGACCCAGTACTTC. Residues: CATRGGNGETQYF.

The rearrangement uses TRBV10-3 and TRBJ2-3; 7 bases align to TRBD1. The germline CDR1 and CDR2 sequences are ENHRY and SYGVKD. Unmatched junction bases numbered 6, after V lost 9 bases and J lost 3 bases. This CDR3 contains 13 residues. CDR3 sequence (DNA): TGTGCCATACAGGGGATTGTAACAGATACGCAGTATTTT. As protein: CAIQGIVTDTQYF.

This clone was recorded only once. The CDR3, as DNA: TGTGCCAGCAGCCAAGTACAGGGCAGGGGGAACACTGAAGCTTTCTTT. It codes for CASSQVQGRGNTEAFF. The chain combines TRBV4-2 with TRBJ1-1; possible D gene TRBD1, 6 bases. This CDR3 comprises 16 residues. Germline V gene data show CDR1 as LGHNA and CDR2 as YNFKEQ. The V end lost 1 base, the J end lost 1 base, and 13 bases lay between the germline ends.

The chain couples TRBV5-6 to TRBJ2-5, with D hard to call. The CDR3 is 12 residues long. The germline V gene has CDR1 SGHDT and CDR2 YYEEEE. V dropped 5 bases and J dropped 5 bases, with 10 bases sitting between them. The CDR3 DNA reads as TGTGCCAGCAGTTCTAGGCGGGAGACCCAGTACTTC. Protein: CASSSRRETQYF.

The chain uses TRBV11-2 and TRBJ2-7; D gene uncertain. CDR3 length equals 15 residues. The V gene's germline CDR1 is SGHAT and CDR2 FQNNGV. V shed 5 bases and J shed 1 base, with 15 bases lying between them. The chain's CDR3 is CASSQGKVRSYEQYF. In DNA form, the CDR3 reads TGTGCCAGCAGCCAAGGGAAGGTGAGGTCCTACGAGCAGTACTTC. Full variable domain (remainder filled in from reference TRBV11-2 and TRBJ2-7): EAGVAQSPRYKIIEKRQSVAFWCNPISGHATLYWYQQILGQGPKLLIQFQNNGVVDDSQLPKDRFSAERLKGVDSTLKIQPAKLEDSAVYLCASSQGKVRSYEQYFGPGTRLTVT.

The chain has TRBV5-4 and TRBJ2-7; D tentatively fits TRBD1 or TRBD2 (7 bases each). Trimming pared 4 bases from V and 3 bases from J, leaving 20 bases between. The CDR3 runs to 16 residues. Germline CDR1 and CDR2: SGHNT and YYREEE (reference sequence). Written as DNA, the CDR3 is TGTGCCAGCAGCCCCGGGGGAGGGGGCACCCTCTACGAGCAGTACTTC. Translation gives CASSPGGGGTLYEQYF.

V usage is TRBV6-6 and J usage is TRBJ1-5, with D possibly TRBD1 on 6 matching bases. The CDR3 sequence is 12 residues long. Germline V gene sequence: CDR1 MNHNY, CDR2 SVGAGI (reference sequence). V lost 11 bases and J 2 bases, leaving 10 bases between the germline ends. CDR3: CAVQGGNQPQHF. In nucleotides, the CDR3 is TGTGCCGTACAGGGAGGCAATCAGCCCCAGCATTTT.